This T cell receptor beta chain emerged from a study of long-term antiretroviral therapy in people with HIV. Findings and caveats of the study: In the period from about 2003 to 2018, blood was collected, possibly under older ART regimens. Clonotypes expanded prior to ART showed repertoire dominance at all sampled time points.

There are 13 residues in the CDR3. The germline V gene encodes CDR1 MGHRA and CDR2 YSYEKL. V was pared by 4 bases and J by 8 bases, with 12 bases between. Run at survey level, the immunoSEQ assay was version v3.0. Profiling relied on immunoSEQ multiplex PCR, and the TCRdb table lists in-frame clones only, not all of them. The sample records over 25,000 clones, around 80% being singletons. Details on this clone: Its antigen remains unidentified.

The V call is TRBV4-1, the J call TRBJ2-1; D is perhaps TRBD2 (7 bases). This TCR came from a man aged 30-40 years with HIV. Sequenced material: unsorted PBMCs, taken 2.7 to 2.9 years after starting antiretroviral therapy. As DNA, the CDR3 is TGCGCCAGCAGCCTGGGGGGGGCTGATGAGCAGTTCTTC. This codes for CASSLGGADEQFF.